This is a list of T cell receptor beta chains from one sample in a study of T cell repertoires in cytomegalovirus infection. Using its own MiXCR run on the reads, TCRdb lists one record per CDR3 protein. The sample carries about 600,000 distinct CDR3 sequences, 24% recorded once. The sample consisted of CD8+ T cells from PBMCs. These receptors were obtained from a human donor in good health (CMV status not recorded). Some clones in this sample may be carry-over from other donors' samples. Both conserved end residues are trimmed from each CDR3. Each record gives: V gene, J gene, CDR3 protein.

TRBV7-6	TRBJ1-1	ASSLTGGTRNTEAF
TRBV20-1	TRBJ2-5	SVSNMESETQY
TRBV5-5	TRBJ1-2	ASTKQGYGYT
TRBV4-1	TRBJ2-5	ASSQRTEGETQY
TRBV19	TRBJ2-6	TSSIGAGANVLT
TRBV20-1	TRBJ2-3	SARPQPSLDRPTDTQY
TRBV7-9	TRBJ2-1	ASSSNRDRVHNEQF
TRBV7-2	TRBJ1-6	ASSFRSGLEHSPLH
TRBV6-6	TRBJ2-1	ASSYTWGNNEQF
TRBV7-9	TRBJ2-1	ASSLDRYLYNEQF
TRBV27	TRBJ2-1	ASGGSYEQF
TRBV25-1	TRBJ1-2	ASSDLGQGSGYT
TRBV20-1	TRBJ1-5	SARTEELWNQPQH
TRBV18	TRBJ1-1	ASSPGASTEAF
TRBV5-1	TRBJ2-1	ASSPTSGENYNEQF
TRBV6-5	TRBJ2-5	ASSYVRGRKETQY
TRBV12-3/TRBV12-4	TRBJ2-2	ASSFGPLTGELF
TRBV29-1	TRBJ1-3	SVGETGGRDTIY
TRBV12-3/TRBV12-4	TRBJ2-1	ASSFYVTGKFNEQF
TRBV9	TRBJ1-1	ASSPRGGRAEAF
TRBV6-2/TRBV6-3	TRBJ2-3	ASRSTGTSGTDTQY
TRBV12-3/TRBV12-4	TRBJ2-3	ASSPWTSGGTDTQY
TRBV28	TRBJ1-5	ASSLSAGANQPQH
TRBV6-6	TRBJ2-2	TSTSGTLRSLYTGELF
TRBV5-5	TRBJ2-3	ASSLLSGTYTDTQY
TRBV6-4	TRBJ2-1	ASSDSTSPYNEQF
TRBV29-1	TRBJ2-1	SVDRSSGHNEQF
TRBV4-2	TRBJ2-3	ASSQGNSDTDTQY
TRBV5-6	TRBJ2-5	ASSLPGWTEETQY
TRBV27	TRBJ2-4	ASSRTGTSKNIQY
TRBV29-1	TRBJ2-1	SVADLGRNEQF
TRBV12-3/TRBV12-4	TRBJ1-6	ASSSSRGQNSPLH
TRBV7-2	TRBJ2-1	ASSLATGWNEQF
TRBV6-1	TRBJ2-3	ASSPTSIAAQSITDTQY
TRBV5-4	TRBJ2-2	ASSLADTGELF
TRBV28	TRBJ2-1	ASGTGGWNEQF
TRBV5-5	TRBJ2-7	ASSGDRGDDEQY
TRBV2	TRBJ2-7	ASSDLAGGPAYEQY
TRBV10-1	TRBJ2-3	ASSDWTGGTDTQY
TRBV4-1	TRBJ2-2	ASSHGSNTGELF
TRBV2	TRBJ2-7	ASQGYEQY
TRBV14	TRBJ1-4	ASSQDDAGKNEKLF
TRBV14	TRBJ1-2	ASSRGRAYGYT
TRBV7-8	TRBJ1-1	ASSPPGRNTEAF
TRBV28	TRBJ1-2	ASSGDFRDRNNYGYT
TRBV6-6	TRBJ1-2	ASTPPTGPNYGYT
TRBV11-3	TRBJ2-3	ASSWRRGGRDTQY
TRBV7-3	TRBJ2-1	ASSLTTGGEQF
TRBV7-6	TRBJ2-1	ASSAGTGGPVEQF
TRBV4-1	TRBJ2-7	ASSQGSDGVFSYEQY
TRBV7-9	TRBJ2-5	ASSLRSGLQETQY
TRBV4-1	TRBJ1-1	ASSPTGAANTEAF
TRBV7-2	TRBJ2-2	ASSGRGRGEYGELF